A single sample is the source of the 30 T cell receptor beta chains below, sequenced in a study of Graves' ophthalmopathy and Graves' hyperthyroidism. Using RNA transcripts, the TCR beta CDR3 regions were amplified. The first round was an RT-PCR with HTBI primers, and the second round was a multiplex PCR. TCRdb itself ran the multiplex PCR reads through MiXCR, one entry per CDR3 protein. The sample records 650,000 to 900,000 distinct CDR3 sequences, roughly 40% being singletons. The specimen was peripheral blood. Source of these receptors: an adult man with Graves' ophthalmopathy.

The CDR3 sequence: CSATLGPGRSGAFF. The CDR3 bases are TGCAGTGCCACTTTGGGGCCGGGGAGGTCGGGAGCTTTCTTT. This chain connects TRBV20-1 to TRBJ1-1, with a tentative D call TRBD1 (5 bases). V lost 6 bases to trimming and J lost 10 bases, with 24 bases between them. The germline CDR1 and CDR2 sequences are DFQATT and SNEGSKA (reference sequence). The CDR3 contains 14 residues.

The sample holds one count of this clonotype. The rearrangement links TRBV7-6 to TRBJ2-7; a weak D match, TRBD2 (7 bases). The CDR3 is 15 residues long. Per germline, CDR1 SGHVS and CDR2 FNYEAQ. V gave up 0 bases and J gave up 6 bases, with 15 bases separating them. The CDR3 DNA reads TGTGCCAGCAGCTTAGCGCATCGGGGGGCGGGCGAGCAGTACTTC. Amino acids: CASSLAHRGAGEQYF.

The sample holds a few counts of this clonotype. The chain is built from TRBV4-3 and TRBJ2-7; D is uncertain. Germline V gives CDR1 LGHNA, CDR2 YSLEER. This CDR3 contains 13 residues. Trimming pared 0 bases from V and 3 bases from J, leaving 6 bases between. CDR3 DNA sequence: TGCGCCAGCAGCCAAGATCTACGCTACGAGCAGTACTTC. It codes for CASSQDLRYEQYF.

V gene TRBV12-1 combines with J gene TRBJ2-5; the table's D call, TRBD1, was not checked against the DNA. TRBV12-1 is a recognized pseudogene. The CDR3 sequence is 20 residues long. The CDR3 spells CASSVVFLRDRDGDQETQYF. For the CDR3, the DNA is TGTGCCAGCAGCGTTGTGTTCCTCCGGGACAGGGACGGGGACCAAGAGACCCAGTACTTC.

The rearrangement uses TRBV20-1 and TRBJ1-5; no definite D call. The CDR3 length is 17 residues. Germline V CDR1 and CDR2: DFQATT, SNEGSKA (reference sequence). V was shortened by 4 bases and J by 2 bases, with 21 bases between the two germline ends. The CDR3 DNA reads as TGCAGTGCTATGCGCAGTATTTCGGGTCTCGGCAATCAGCCCCAGCATTTT. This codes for CSAMRSISGLGNQPQHF.

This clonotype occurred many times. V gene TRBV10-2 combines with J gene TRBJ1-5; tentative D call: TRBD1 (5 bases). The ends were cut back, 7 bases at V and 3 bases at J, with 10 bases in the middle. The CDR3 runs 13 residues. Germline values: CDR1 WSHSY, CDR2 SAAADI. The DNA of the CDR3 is TGCGCCAGCAAGGGACTCCTCAATCAGCCCCAGCATTTT. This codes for CASKGLLNQPQHF.

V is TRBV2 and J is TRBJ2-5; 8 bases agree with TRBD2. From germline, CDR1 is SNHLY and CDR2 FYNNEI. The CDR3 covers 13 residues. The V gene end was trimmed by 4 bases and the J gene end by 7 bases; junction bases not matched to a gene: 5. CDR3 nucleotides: TGTGCCAGCAGTGCCGGGGGGGAGGGGACCCAGTACTTC. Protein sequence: CASSAGGEGTQYF. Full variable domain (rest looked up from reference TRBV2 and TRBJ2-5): EPEVTQTPSHQVTQMGQEVILRCVPISNHLYFYWYRQILGQKVEFLVSFYNNEISEKSEIFDDQFSVERPDGSNFTLKIRSTKLEDSAMYFCASSAGGEGTQYFGPGTRLLVL.

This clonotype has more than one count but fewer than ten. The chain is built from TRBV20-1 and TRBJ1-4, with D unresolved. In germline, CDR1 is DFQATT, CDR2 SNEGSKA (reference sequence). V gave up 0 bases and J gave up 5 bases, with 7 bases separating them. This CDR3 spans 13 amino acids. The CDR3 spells CSAREDSNEKLFF. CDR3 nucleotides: TGCAGTGCTAGAGAGGATTCCAATGAAAAACTGTTTTTT.

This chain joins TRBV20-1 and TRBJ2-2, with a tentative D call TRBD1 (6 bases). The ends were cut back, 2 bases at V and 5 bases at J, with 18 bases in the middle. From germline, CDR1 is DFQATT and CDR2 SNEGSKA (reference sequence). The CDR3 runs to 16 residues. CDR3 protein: CSARTTGSRNTGELFF. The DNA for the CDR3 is TGCAGTGCTAGAACAACAGGGTCACGAAATACCGGGGAGCTGTTTTTT.

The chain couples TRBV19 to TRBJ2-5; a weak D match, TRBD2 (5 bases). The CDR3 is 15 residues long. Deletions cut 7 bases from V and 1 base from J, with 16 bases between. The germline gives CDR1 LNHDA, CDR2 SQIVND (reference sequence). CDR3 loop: CASTETRGFQETQYF. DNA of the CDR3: TGTGCCAGTACCGAAACAAGAGGGTTCCAAGAGACCCAGTACTTC.

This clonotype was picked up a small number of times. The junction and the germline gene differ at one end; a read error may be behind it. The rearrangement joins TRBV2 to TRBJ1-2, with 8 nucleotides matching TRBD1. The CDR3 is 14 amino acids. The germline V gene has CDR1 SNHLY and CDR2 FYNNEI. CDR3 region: CANSLTGDDYGYTF. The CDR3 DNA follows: TGTGCCAACAGTTTGACAGGGGATGACTATGGCTACACCTTC.

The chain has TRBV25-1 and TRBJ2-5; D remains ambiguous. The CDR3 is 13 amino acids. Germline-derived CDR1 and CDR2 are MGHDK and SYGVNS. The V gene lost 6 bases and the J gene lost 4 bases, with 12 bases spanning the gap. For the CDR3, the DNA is TGTGCCAGCAGAAGGACCCAAGGAGAGACCCAGTACTTC. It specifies CASRRTQGETQYF.

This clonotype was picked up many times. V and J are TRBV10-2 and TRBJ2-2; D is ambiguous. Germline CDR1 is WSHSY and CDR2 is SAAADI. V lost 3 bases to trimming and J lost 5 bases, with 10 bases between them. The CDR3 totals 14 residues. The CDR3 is CASSEKRTTGELFF. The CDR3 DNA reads TGCGCCAGCAGTGAAAAGCGTACAACCGGGGAGCTGTTTTTT.

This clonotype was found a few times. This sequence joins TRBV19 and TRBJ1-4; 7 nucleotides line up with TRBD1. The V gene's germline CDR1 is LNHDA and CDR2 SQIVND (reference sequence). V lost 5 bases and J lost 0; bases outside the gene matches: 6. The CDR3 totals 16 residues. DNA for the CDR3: TGTGCCAGTAGTCTACAGGGGAAAACAACTAATGAAAAACTGTTTTTT. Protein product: CASSLQGKTTNEKLFF. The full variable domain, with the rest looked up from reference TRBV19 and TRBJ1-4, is DGGITQSPKYLFRKEGQNVTLSCEQNLNHDAMYWYRQDPGQGLRLIYYSQIVNDFQKGDIAEGYSVSREKKESFPLTVTSAQKNPTAFYLCASSLQGKTTNEKLFFGSGTQLSVL.

CDR3 in amino acids: CATPARDRSSASYGYTF. The CDR3 region has the DNA TGTGCCACCCCAGCTAGGGACAGGAGTTCCGCTTCCTATGGCTACACCTTC. The chain links TRBV10-3 to TRBJ1-2; TRBD1 matches at 8 bases. CDR1 and CDR2 (germline): ENHRY, SYGVKD. This CDR3 is 17 amino acids long. The trim removed 10 bases at V and 4 bases at J, leaving 20 bases unmatched.

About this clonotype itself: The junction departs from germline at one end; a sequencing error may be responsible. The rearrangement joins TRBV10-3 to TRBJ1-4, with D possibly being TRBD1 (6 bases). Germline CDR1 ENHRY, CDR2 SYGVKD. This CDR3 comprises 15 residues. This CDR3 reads CASSTGQRLNEKLSF. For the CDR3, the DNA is TGTGCCAGCAGTACAGGACAGCGGCTTAATGAAAAACTGTCTTTT.

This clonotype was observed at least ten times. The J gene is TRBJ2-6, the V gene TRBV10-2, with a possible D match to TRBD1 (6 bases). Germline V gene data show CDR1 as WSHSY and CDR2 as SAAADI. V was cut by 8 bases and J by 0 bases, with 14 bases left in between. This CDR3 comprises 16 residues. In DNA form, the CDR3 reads TGCGCCAGCGGGGAGACAGGACCCTCTGGGGCCAACGTCCTGACTTTC. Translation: CASGETGPSGANVLTF.

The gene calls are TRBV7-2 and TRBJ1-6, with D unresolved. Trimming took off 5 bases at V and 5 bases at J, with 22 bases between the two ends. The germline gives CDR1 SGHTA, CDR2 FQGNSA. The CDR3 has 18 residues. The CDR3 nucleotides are TGTGCCAGCAGCCGCAATCCTATTGAGGCCGGGGATAATTCACCCCTCCACTTT. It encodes CASSRNPIEAGDNSPLHF.

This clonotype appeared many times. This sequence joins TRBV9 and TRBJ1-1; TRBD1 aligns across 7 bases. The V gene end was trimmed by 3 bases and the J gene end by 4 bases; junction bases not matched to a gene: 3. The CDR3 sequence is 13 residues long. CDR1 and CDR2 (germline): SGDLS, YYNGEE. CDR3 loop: CASSEGTATEAFF. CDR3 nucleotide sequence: TGTGCCAGCAGCGAGGGGACAGCCACTGAAGCTTTCTTT.

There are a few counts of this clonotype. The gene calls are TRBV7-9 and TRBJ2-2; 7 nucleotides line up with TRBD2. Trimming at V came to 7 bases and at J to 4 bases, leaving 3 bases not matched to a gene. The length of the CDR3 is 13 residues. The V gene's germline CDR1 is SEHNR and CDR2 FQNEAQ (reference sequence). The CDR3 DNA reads TGTGCCAGCACCGGGGGGTCCACCGGGGAGCTGTTTTTT. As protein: CASTGGSTGELFF.

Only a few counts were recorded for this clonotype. Here the CDR3 reads CASSPPWSGNTIYF. The CDR3 DNA reads as TGTGCCAGCAGCCCTCCGTGGTCAGGAAACACCATATATTTT. This sequence joins TRBV11-2 and TRBJ1-3; D remains ambiguous. Per the germline V gene, CDR1 is SGHAT and CDR2 is FQNNGV. V shed 5 bases and J shed 4 bases, with 12 bases lying between them. The CDR3 contains 14 residues.

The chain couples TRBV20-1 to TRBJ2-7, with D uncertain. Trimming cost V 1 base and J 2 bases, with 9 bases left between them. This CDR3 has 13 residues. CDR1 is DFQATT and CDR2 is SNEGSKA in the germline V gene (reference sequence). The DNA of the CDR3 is TGCAGTGCTAGAGCCACGAAAACCTACGAGCAGTACTTC. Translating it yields CSARATKTYEQYF.

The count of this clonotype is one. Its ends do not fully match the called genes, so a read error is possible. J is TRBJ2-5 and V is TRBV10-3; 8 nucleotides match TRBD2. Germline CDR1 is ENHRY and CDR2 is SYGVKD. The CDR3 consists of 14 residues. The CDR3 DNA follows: TGTGCCAGCAGTGCTAGACTAGCGAAAGGGACCCAGTACTTC. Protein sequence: CASSARLAKGTQYF.

CDR3 coding DNA: TGTGCCAGCTATCCTCGGGCAGCATTAGAGACCCAGTACTTC. Amino acids: CASYPRAALETQYF. V gene TRBV5-6 combines with J gene TRBJ2-5, with D unresolved. The V end lost 7 bases, the J end lost 4 bases, and 17 bases lay between the germline ends. Per germline, CDR1 SGHDT and CDR2 YYEEEE. This CDR3 has 14 residues.

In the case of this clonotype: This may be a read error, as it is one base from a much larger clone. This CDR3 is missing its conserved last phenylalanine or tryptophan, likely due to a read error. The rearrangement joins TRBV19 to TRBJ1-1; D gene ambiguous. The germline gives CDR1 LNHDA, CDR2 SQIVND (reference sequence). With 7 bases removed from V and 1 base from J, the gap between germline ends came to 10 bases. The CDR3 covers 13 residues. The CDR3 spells CASTLVRNTEAFL. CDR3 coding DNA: TGTGCCAGTACCCTCGTAAGGAACACTGAAGCTTTCCTT.

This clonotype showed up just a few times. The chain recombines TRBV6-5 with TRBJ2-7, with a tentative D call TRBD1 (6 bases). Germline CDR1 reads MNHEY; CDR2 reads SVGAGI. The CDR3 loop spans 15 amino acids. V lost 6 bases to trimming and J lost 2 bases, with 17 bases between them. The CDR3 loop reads CASRRYRDGPYEQYF. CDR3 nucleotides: TGTGCCAGCAGGAGATACAGGGACGGGCCCTACGAGCAGTACTTC.

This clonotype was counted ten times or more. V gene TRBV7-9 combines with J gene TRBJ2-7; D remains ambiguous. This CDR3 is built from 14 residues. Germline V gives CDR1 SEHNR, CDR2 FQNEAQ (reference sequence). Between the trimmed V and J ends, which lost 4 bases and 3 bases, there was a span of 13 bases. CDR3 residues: CASSSRLEFYEQYF. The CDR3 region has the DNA TGTGCCAGCAGCTCCCGCCTAGAGTTCTACGAGCAGTACTTC.

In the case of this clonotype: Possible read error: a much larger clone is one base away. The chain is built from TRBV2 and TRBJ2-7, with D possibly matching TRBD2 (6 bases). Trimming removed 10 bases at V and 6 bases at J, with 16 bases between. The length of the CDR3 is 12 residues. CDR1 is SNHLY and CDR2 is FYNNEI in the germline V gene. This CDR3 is CANKGGVREQYF. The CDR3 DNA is TGTGCCAACAAAGGCGGGGTGCGCGAGCAGTACTTC.

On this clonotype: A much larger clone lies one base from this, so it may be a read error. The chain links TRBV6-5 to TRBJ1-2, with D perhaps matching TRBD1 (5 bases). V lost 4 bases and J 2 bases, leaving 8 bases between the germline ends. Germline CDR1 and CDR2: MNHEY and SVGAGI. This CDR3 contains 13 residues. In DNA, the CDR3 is TGTGCCAGCAGTTTCAGGGAAAACTATGGCTACACCTTC. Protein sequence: CASSFRENYGYTF.

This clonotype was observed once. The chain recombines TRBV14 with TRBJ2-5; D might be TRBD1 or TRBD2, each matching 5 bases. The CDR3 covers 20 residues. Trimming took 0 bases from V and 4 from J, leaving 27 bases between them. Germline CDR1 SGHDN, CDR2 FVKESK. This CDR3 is CASSQDPTLPLVIGAETQYF. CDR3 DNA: TGTGCCAGCAGCCAAGATCCGACCCTCCCACTAGTAATTGGGGCAGAGACCCAGTACTTC.